This TCR beta chain was recorded in a study of a mutant IDH1 vaccine in newly diagnosed glioma. As for the study in general: The study started vaccination 4-6 weeks after radiotherapy alone, or with temozolomide cycles. Most patients had received both radiotherapy and temozolomide, the prior options being radiotherapy, temozolomide, or both.

CDR1 MNHNY and CDR2 SVGAGI come from the germline V gene (reference sequence). After removal of 0 bases from V and 7 bases from J, the junction contained 4 bases not matched to a gene. The CDR3 extends over 15 amino acids. A word on this clone: Its target is not known.

Stated time point: week 35, safety follow-up. The vaccine gave 300 ug of a 20-mer mutant IDH1 peptide subcutaneously per dose. The assay was immunoSEQ multiplex PCR, and TCRdb's table has in-frame clones only and misses some. The table records around 70,000 clones, around 90% of them present only once. The origin of this receptor is a young man with glioma. The starting material was PBMCs, obtained from a glioma patient whose treatment included an IDH1 peptide vaccine. The rearrangement joins TRBV6-6 to TRBJ2-2; 8 positions agree with TRBD1. In DNA, the CDR3 is TGTGCCAGCAGTTACTCAGACAGGGGAATCGGGGAGCTGTTTTTT. Amino acids: CASSYSDRGIGELFF.